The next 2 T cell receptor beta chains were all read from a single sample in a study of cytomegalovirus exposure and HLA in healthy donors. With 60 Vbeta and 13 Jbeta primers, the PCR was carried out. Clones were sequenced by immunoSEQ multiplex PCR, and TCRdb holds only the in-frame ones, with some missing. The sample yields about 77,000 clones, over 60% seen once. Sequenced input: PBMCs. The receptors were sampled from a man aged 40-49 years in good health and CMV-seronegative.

CDR3 sequence (DNA): TGTGCCAGCAGTTACGGTCGGGGAAGTACTGGCTACACCTTC. It is translated as CASSYGRGSTGYTF. V usage is TRBV6-5 and J usage is TRBJ1-2; unclear D gene. This CDR3 is 14 amino acids long. The V gene's germline CDR1 is MNHEY and CDR2 SVGAGI. V shed 2 bases and J shed 7 bases, with 14 bases lying between them.

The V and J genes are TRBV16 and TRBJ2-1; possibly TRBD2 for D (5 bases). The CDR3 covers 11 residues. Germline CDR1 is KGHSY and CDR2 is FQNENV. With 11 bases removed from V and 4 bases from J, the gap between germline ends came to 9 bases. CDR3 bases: TGTGCCGGTGGGAGTTACAATGAGCAGTTCTTC. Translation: CAGGSYNEQFF.